These 9 T cell receptor beta chains were all obtained from the same sample, sequenced in a study of cytomegalovirus exposure and HLA in healthy donors. Use of 60 Vbeta and 13 Jbeta primers characterized the PCR. Clones were sequenced by immunoSEQ multiplex PCR, and TCRdb holds only the in-frame ones, with some missing. Of about 77,000 clones detected, around three quarters appear once; the ten largest clones hold about 3.5%. Sequencing used PBMCs. The source is a man aged 40-50 years in good health and CMV-seronegative.

V is TRBV20-1 and J is TRBJ2-5, with TRBD1 matching over 7 bases. The CDR3 spans 11 residues. The germline gives CDR1 DFQATT, CDR2 SNEGSKA (reference sequence). After removal of 6 bases from V and 5 bases from J, the junction contained 3 bases not matched to a gene. CDR3 in DNA: TGCAGTGCAGGGGGCGTTGAGACCCAGTACTTC. It translates to CSAGGVETQYF.

The chain has TRBV6-5 and TRBJ2-1; the D gene is possibly TRBD1 (5 bases). CDR1 MNHEY and CDR2 SVGAGI come from the germline V gene. The CDR3 has 13 amino acids. V lost 6 bases, J lost 6 bases, and 12 bases lay in between. The CDR3 sequence is CASRLGHTNEQFF. CDR3 in DNA: TGTGCCAGCAGACTCGGACATACCAATGAGCAGTTCTTC.

This clone showed up just a few times. The rearrangement uses TRBV6-5 and TRBJ2-6; 9 bases line up with TRBD1. The CDR3 totals 15 residues. Germline CDR1 MNHEY, CDR2 SVGAGI. Trimming took 6 bases from V and 2 from J; bases not matched to a gene: 2. The CDR3 DNA is TGTGCCAGCAGGGGGACAGGGACTGGGGCCAACGTCCTGACTTTC. Translated: CASRGTGTGANVLTF.

This clone appeared once. This chain joins TRBV9 and TRBJ1-2; D is perhaps TRBD1 (5 bases). Germline CDR1 is SGDLS and CDR2 is YYNGEE. V was cut by 2 bases and J by 2 bases, with 7 bases left in between. There are 13 residues in the CDR3. The CDR3, as DNA: TGTGCCAGCAGCGTCGGGGGGAACTATGGCTACACCTTC. The encoded protein is CASSVGGNYGYTF.

The chain combines TRBV5-1 with TRBJ1-1; D gene uncertain. The V gene's germline CDR1 is SGHRS and CDR2 YFSETQ. The CDR3 covers 15 residues. V lost 2 bases, J lost 1 base, and 12 bases lay in between. In nucleotides, the CDR3 is TGCGCCAGCAGCTTTGGCCGGTCGGGGAACACTGAAGCTTTCTTT. Translated, it gives CASSFGRSGNTEAFF.

The chain combines TRBV7-2 with TRBJ1-1; TRBD1 aligns across 7 bases. The CDR3 contains 16 residues. The germline gives CDR1 SGHTA, CDR2 FQGNSA. V trimming: 5 bases; J trimming: 8 bases; junction bases outside the gene matches: 17. The CDR3 loop reads CASSKPFGTAVFEAFF. The CDR3 coding sequence is TGTGCCAGCAGCAAACCGTTCGGGACAGCCGTGTTCGAAGCTTTCTTT.

The CDR3 reads CAWSLSYGYTF. The CDR3 bases are TGTGCCTGGAGTCTCTCCTATGGCTACACCTTC. V gene TRBV30 combines with J gene TRBJ1-2; D not certain. CDR1 is GTSNPN and CDR2 is SVGIG in the germline V gene (reference sequence). Trimming left V 2 bases short and J 4 bases short, with 5 bases between. This CDR3 is 11 amino acids long. The variable domain in full, completed from reference TRBV30 and TRBJ1-2, reads SQTIHQWPATLVQPVGSPLSLECTVEGTSNPNLYWYRQAAGRGLQLLFYSVGIGQISSEVPQNLSASRPQDRQFILSSKKLLLSDSGFYLCAWSLSYGYTFGSGTRLTVV.

In this sample, this clone turned up once. This chain connects TRBV2 to TRBJ2-5; 11 nucleotides match TRBD2. Germline-derived CDR1 and CDR2 are SNHLY and FYNNEI. The CDR3 is 20 amino acids. V lost 6 bases to trimming and J lost 5 bases; unmatched junction nucleotides: 23. CDR3 sequence: CASSVNGDRTSGSTMETQYF. The DNA for the CDR3 is TGTGCCAGCAGCGTTAACGGCGACAGGACTAGCGGGTCAACGATGGAGACCCAGTACTTC.

This chain uses TRBV5-6 with TRBJ2-4; D is possibly TRBD2 (5 bases). The CDR3 totals 16 residues. The V end was cut by 0 bases, the J end by 8 bases, with 18 bases between. The germline V gene has CDR1 SGHDT and CDR2 YYEEEE. The CDR3 loop reads CASSLALRGFGDIQYF. The CDR3, as DNA: TGTGCCAGCAGCTTGGCCTTACGCGGCTTCGGGGACATTCAGTACTTC.